This T cell receptor (beta chain) was sequenced in a study of Tregs in tolerant kidney transplant recipients. About the study: An approximately 3-day belatacept mixed lymphocyte reaction, sometimes plus 5-day graft donor restimulation, preceded CD4+CD25+CD127- sorting. Sorting used antibodies to exclude donor cells. General study results and limits: Biological reproducibility was not directly addressed, but technical replication error appeared minimal.

Between the trimmed V and J ends, which lost 2 bases and 0 bases, there was a span of 8 bases. This CDR3 contains 15 residues. Germline CDR1 and CDR2: SEHNR and FQNEAQ (reference sequence). TCRdb keeps only in-frame clones here, not all; method: immunoSEQ multiplex PCR. The table shows some 18,000 clones, with roughly two thirds occurring only once. In regard to this clone: The antigen is unknown.

This chain uses TRBV7-9 with TRBJ2-1; no reliable D call. The TCR was taken from a human donor in good health. Sequencing was performed on Tregs from blood cultured with allogeneic cells. CDR3 residues: CASSLTLGSYNEQFF. As DNA, the CDR3 is TGTGCCAGCAGCTTAACGCTGGGCTCCTACAATGAGCAGTTCTTC. Together with reference TRBV7-9 and TRBJ2-1, the CDR3 gives the full variable domain: DTGVSQNPRHKITKRGQNVTFRCDPISEHNRLYWYRQTLGQGPEFLTYFQNEAQLEKSRLLSDRFSAERPKGSFSTLEIQRTEQGDSAMYLCASSLTLGSYNEQFFGPGTRLTVL.